A selection of T cell receptor beta chains follows, all from one sample in a study of control samples from healthy donors and cancer patients. Sequencing used immunoSEQ multiplex PCR; TCRdb keeps in-frame clones, though not all of them. This table holds fewer than 200,000 clones, around 93% found once. The specimen sequenced was blood. Receptor source: a woman between 55 and 75 years old in good health. CDR3s include the opening cysteine and the closing phenylalanine or tryptophan. The D gene is left open where the match is weak. Clone size is not always given. Where it is, it says once, few, many or a class for expanded clones.

V	size	length	D	J	CDR3	DNA
TRBV29-1	-	12	TRBD1	TRBJ1-2	CSVADRDYGYTF	TGCAGCGTTGCAGACAGGGACTATGGCTACACCTTC
TRBV25-1	few	14	-	TRBJ2-7	CASSSPHTLYEQYF	TGTGCCAGCAGTTCCCCCCACACACTTTACGAGCAGTACTTC
TRBV27	-	17	-	TRBJ1-2	CASTPVGASVPNYGYTF	TGTGCCAGCACCCCAGTTGGGGCCTCAGTCCCTAACTATGGCTACACCTTC
TRBV3-1/TRBV3-2	-	13	-	TRBJ1-4	CASSPGWGEKLFF	TGTGCCAGCAGCCCCGGGTGGGGGGAAAAACTGTTTTTT
TRBV4-1	-	15	-	TRBJ2-7	CASSRADTRNYEQYF	TGCGCCAGCAGCCGTGCAGATACGAGAAACTACGAGCAGTACTTC
TRBV9	-	14	-	TRBJ1-1	CASNPQEMNTEAFF	TGTGCCAGCAACCCACAGGAGATGAACACTGAAGCTTTCTTT
TRBV5-1	-	16	-	TRBJ2-2	CASSSKRQGGTGELFF	TGCGCCAGCAGCTCTAAGCGACAGGGAGGGACCGGGGAGCTGTTTTTT
TRBV27	-	17	-	TRBJ2-1	CASSLYVGRSSNNEQFF	TGTGCCAGCAGTTTATATGTAGGGCGGTCATCTAACAATGAGCAGTTCTTC
TRBV11-2	-	16	-	TRBJ2-5	CASSLRVGGTQETQYF	TGTGCCAGCAGCTTAAGGGTGGGAGGAACTCAAGAGACCCAGTACTTC
TRBV20-1	-	11	-	TRBJ1-1	CSASSYTEAFF	TGCAGTGCTAGTTCTTACACTGAAGCTTTCTTT
TRBV18	once	16	TRBD2	TRBJ2-1	CASSPPSGGPDNEQFF	TGTGCCAGCTCACCCCCATCGGGGGGGCCCGACAATGAGCAGTTCTTC
TRBV5-6	once	14	-	TRBJ2-3	CAGQGAGVTDTQYF	TGTGCCGGCCAGGGGGCGGGGGTCACAGATACGCAGTATTTT
TRBV25-1	-	11	-	TRBJ2-1	CASKGNNEQFF	TGTGCCAGCAAAGGAAACAATGAGCAGTTCTTC
TRBV30	once	12	TRBD2	TRBJ2-5	CAYSGGRETQYF	TGTGCCTACTCGGGGGGGAGAGAGACCCAGTACTTC
TRBV10-3	-	13	TRBD1	TRBJ2-3	CAIRGQGPDTQYF	TGTGCCATCAGGGGACAGGGGCCAGATACGCAGTATTTT
TRBV5-6	-	14	-	TRBJ1-5	CASSLLGGDQPQHF	TGTGCCAGCAGCTTGTTGGGTGGGGATCAGCCCCAGCATTTT
TRBV7-9	once	15	-	TRBJ1-1	CASSLGSGANTEAFF	TGTGCCAGCAGCTTAGGGTCAGGGGCGAACACTGAAGCTTTCTTT
TRBV19	-	13	-	TRBJ2-5	CASSDQGAETQYF	TGTGCCAGTAGTGACCAGGGAGCAGAGACCCAGTACTTC
TRBV11-2	-	13	-	TRBJ2-5	CASSLDLQGTQYF	TGTGCCAGCAGCCTCGATCTTCAAGGGACCCAGTACTTC
TRBV4-3	-	16	TRBD1	TRBJ1-5	CASSQDTRGRLQPQHF	TGCGCCAGCAGCCAAGATACCAGGGGGCGCTTGCAGCCCCAGCATTTT
TRBV2	-	14	-	TRBJ2-1	CASSEAGGYNEQFF	TGTGCCAGCAGTGAAGCGGGGGGCTACAATGAGCAGTTCTTC
TRBV5-1	-	13	-	TRBJ1-1	CASSLPLNTEAFF	TGCGCCAGCAGCTTACCGCTGAACACTGAAGCTTTCTTT
TRBV6-5	-	14	-	TRBJ1-2	CASSYSTTSTGWSF	TGTGCCAGCAGTTACTCGACTACGAGCACAGGCTGGTCCTTC
TRBV27	-	12	-	TRBJ1-5	CASSLQGQPQHF	TGTGCCAGCAGTCTTCAGGGTCAGCCCCAGCATTTT
TRBV5-6	-	13	-	TRBJ2-7	CASSFDSPYEQYF	TGTGCCAGCAGCTTCGACAGCCCCTACGAGCAGTACTTC
TRBV12-3/TRBV12-4	-	13	-	TRBJ2-5	CASSLEVRETQYF	TGTGCCAGCAGTTTAGAAGTCCGAGAGACCCAGTACTTC
TRBV2	-	11	-	TRBJ2-4	CASSGGEVQYF	TGTGCCAGCAGTGGGGGGGAGGTTCAGTACTTC
TRBV18	-	13	TRBD1	TRBJ1-5	CASSPGQDQPQHF	TGTGCCAGCTCACCGGGACAGGATCAGCCCCAGCATTTT
TRBV9	-	14	TRBD1	TRBJ1-2	CASSVVTGNYGYTF	TGTGCCAGCAGCGTAGTGACAGGGAACTATGGCTACACCTTC
TRBV11-2	-	18	-	TRBJ1-1	CASSLAQGAISMNTEAFF	TGTGCCAGCAGCTTAGCCCAGGGTGCGATAAGTATGAACACTGAAGCTTTCTTT
TRBV18	-	15	-	TRBJ1-5	CASSGEDGSNQPQHF	TGTGCCAGCTCGGGGGAGGACGGTAGCAATCAGCCCCAGCATTTT
TRBV7-9	-	15	-	TRBJ1-3	CASSLGGISGNTIYF	TGTGCCAGCAGCTTAGGTGGGATATCTGGAAACACCATATATTTT
TRBV2	-	14	-	TRBJ1-5	CASSTQGNGQPQHF	TGTGCCAGCAGTACCCAGGGCAATGGTCAGCCCCAGCATTTT
TRBV5-6	-	14	-	TRBJ2-7	CASSGAGRGYEQYF	TGTGCCAGCAGCGGTGCGGGCAGGGGCTACGAGCAGTACTTC
TRBV7-2	-	13	-	TRBJ2-4	CASSWDVKNIQYF	TGTGCCAGCAGCTGGGACGTCAAAAACATTCAGTACTTC
TRBV14	-	13	-	TRBJ1-1	CASSQVGVTEAFF	TGTGCCAGCAGCCAAGTAGGGGTGACTGAAGCTTTCTTT
TRBV6-2/TRBV6-3	-	13	-	TRBJ2-1	CASSSTSPGEQFF	TGTGCCAGCAGTTCTACTAGCCCCGGTGAGCAGTTCTTC
TRBV18	-	15	-	TRBJ2-5	CASSPIAGLTETQYF	TGTGCCAGCTCACCAATAGCAGGGTTAACAGAGACCCAGTACTTC
TRBV19	-	13	-	TRBJ1-5	CASRVGYNQPQHF	TGTGCCAGTAGGGTCGGCTATAATCAGCCCCAGCATTTT
TRBV6-2/TRBV6-3	-	14	-	TRBJ1-1	CASSPMGKNTEAFF	TGTGCCAGCAGCCCGATGGGCAAGAACACTGAAGCTTTCTTT
TRBV7-2	-	15	-	TRBJ2-7	CASSFSNDRSYEQYF	TGTGCCAGCAGCTTTAGTAATGACCGGTCCTACGAGCAGTACTTC
TRBV4-3	-	17	-	TRBJ2-1	CASSQDIGGLSYNEQFF	TGCGCCAGCAGCCAAGACATCGGGGGCCTCTCCTACAATGAGCAGTTCTTC
TRBV16	-	15	TRBD1	TRBJ1-3	CASSQWTGDGNTIYF	TGTGCCAGCAGCCAATGGACAGGGGATGGAAACACCATATATTTT
TRBV7-9	-	17	TRBD1	TRBJ2-7	CASSLIDYRDSIYEQYF	TGTGCCAGCAGCTTGATTGACTACCGGGACAGTATCTACGAGCAGTACTTC
TRBV5-4	-	15	TRBD1	TRBJ2-3	CASSGGQGYTDTQYF	TGTGCCAGCAGCGGCGGACAGGGGTACACAGATACGCAGTATTTT
TRBV10-3	-	14	-	TRBJ2-5	CAISERATQETQYF	TGTGCCATCAGTGAGAGGGCTACTCAAGAGACCCAGTACTTC
TRBV5-4	-	15	TRBD2	TRBJ2-1	CASSPKTSGGNEQFF	TGTGCCAGCAGCCCGAAGACTAGCGGGGGCAATGAGCAGTTCTTC
TRBV19	-	16	-	TRBJ1-1	CASSIDQGRQNTEAFF	TGTGCCAGTAGTATAGATCAGGGCAGGCAGAACACTGAAGCTTTCTTT
TRBV5-1	-	15	-	TRBJ2-1	CARGDTGGLSDEQFF	TGCGCTAGAGGAGACACGGGGGGCCTTTCCGATGAGCAGTTCTTC
TRBV12-3/TRBV12-4	-	13	TRBD1	TRBJ2-7	CASRVGQGYEQYF	TGTGCCAGCAGGGTGGGACAGGGCTACGAGCAGTACTTC
TRBV11-2	-	14	-	TRBJ2-5	CASSLEQLVETQYF	TGTGCCAGCAGCTTAGAACAACTAGTGGAGACCCAGTACTTC
TRBV3-1/TRBV3-2	-	13	-	TRBJ1-1	CASSQGRHTEAFF	TGTGCCAGCAGCCAGGGACGTCACACTGAAGCTTTCTTT
TRBV10-3	-	15	-	TRBJ1-1	CAISEVRAGDTEAFF	TGTGCCATCAGTGAAGTCAGGGCGGGGGACACTGAAGCTTTCTTT
TRBV6-5	-	12	-	TRBJ1-5	CASSYPGQPQHF	TGTGCCAGCAGTTACCCCGGTCAGCCCCAGCATTTT
TRBV7-9	-	14	-	TRBJ2-7	CASSSPIRGGEQYF	TGTGCCAGCAGCTCCCCGATCAGGGGCGGCGAGCAGTACTTC
TRBV10-2	-	14	TRBD1	TRBJ1-2	CASRGQGPNYGYTF	TGCGCCAGCAGGGGACAGGGACCTAACTATGGCTACACCTTC
TRBV11-2	-	12	-	TRBJ1-1	CASSLVTGKAFF	TGTGCCAGCAGCTTGGTGACCGGGAAAGCTTTCTTT